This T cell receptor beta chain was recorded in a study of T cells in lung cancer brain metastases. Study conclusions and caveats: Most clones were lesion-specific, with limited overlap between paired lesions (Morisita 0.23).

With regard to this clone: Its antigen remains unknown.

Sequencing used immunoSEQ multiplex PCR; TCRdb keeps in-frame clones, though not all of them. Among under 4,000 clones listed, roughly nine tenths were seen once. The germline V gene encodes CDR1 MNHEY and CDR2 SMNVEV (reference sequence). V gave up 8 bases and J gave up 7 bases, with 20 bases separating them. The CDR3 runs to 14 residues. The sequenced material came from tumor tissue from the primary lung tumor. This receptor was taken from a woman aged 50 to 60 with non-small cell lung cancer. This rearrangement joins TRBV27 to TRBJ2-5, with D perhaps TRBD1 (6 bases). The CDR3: CASGQTGSAVTQYF. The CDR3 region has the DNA TGTGCCAGCGGTCAAACAGGGTCCGCGGTGACCCAGTACTTC.